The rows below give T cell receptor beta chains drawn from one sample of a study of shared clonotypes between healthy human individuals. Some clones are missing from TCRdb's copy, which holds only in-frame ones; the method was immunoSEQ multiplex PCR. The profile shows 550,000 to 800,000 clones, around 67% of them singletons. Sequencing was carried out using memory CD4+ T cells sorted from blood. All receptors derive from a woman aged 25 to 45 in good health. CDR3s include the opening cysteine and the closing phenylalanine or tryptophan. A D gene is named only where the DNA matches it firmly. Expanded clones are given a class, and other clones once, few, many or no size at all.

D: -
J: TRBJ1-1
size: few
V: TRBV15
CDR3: CATSPTGRTEAFF
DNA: TGTGCCACCAGCCCCACCGGAAGAACTGAAGCTTTCTTT

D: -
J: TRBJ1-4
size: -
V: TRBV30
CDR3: CAWGTGAAYSEKLFF
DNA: TGTGCCTGGGGGACTGGGGCAGCATACAGTGAAAAACTGTTTTTT

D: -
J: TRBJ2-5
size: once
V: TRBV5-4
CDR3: CASSLVSGETQYF
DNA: TGTGCCAGCAGCTTGGTGAGTGGAGAGACCCAGTACTTC

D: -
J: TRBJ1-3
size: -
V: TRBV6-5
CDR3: CASSSGGLNSGNTIYF
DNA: TGTGCCAGCAGTTCGGGGGGACTTAACTCTGGAAACACCATATATTTT

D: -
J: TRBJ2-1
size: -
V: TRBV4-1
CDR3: CASSQPRIRGLENYNEQFF
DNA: TGCGCCAGCAGCCAACCGCGCATCAGGGGACTCGAAAACTACAATGAGCAGTTCTTC

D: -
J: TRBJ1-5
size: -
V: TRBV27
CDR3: CASRPDQGYSNQPQHF
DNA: TGTGCCAGCAGGCCAGATCAGGGTTATAGCAATCAGCCCCAGCATTTT

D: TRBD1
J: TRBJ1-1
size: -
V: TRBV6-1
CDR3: CASSENRGAEAFF
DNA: TGTGCCAGCAGTGAGAACAGGGGGGCTGAAGCTTTCTTT

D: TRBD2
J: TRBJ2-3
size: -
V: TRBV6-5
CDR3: CATGRGAATQYF
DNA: TGTGCCACAGGGCGGGGGGCGGCTACGCAGTATTTT

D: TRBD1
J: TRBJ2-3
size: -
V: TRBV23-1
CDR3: CASPQGSSTDTQYF
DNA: TGCGCCAGCCCACAGGGGTCTAGCACAGATACGCAGTATTTT

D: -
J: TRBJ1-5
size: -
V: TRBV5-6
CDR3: CASSLGREQPQHF
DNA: TGTGCCAGCAGCTTGGGAAGGGAACAGCCCCAGCATTTT

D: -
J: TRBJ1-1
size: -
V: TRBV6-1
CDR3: CASSDYSSPTEAFF
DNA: TGTGCCAGCAGTGATTACAGCAGTCCCACTGAAGCTTTCTTT

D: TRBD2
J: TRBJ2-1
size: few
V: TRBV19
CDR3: CASSSGLANEQFF
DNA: TGTGCCAGTAGTTCAGGACTAGCGAATGAGCAGTTCTTC

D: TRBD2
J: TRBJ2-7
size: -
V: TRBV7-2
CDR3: CASSSRTSGIREQYF
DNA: TGTGCCAGCAGCTCCAGGACTAGCGGGATCCGCGAGCAGTACTTC

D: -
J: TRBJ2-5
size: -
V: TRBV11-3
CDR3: CASSSRWGETQYF
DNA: TGTGCCAGCAGCTCTCGGTGGGGTGAGACCCAGTACTTC

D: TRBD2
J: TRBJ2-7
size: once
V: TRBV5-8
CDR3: CASSFRGSSGNRQQYF
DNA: TGTGCCAGCAGCTTTCGGGGTTCTAGCGGAAATCGGCAGCAGTACTTC

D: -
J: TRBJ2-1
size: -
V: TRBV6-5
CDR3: CASGTGRWEQFF
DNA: TGTGCCAGCGGTACGGGCCGATGGGAGCAGTTCTTC

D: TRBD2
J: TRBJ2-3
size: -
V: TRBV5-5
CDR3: CASSFGLAVALSDTQYF
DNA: TGTGCCAGCAGCTTTGGGCTAGCGGTTGCATTATCAGATACGCAGTATTTT

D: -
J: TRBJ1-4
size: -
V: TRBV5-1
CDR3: CASSRAIGATNEKLFF
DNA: TGCGCCAGCAGCCGGGCCATAGGAGCAACTAATGAAAAACTGTTTTTT

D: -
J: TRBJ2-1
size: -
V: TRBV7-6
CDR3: CASSTPLRGIYEQFF
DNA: TGTGCCAGCAGCACCCCCCTTCGCGGGATTTATGAGCAGTTCTTC

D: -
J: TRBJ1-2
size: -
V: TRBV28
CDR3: CASSPTGSGSVYYGYTF
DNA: TGTGCCAGCAGCCCTACTGGGTCGGGGTCAGTTTACTATGGCTACACCTTC

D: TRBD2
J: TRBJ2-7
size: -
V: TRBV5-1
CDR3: CASSLTSGSLEQYF
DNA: TGCGCCAGCAGCTTGACTAGCGGGAGTCTCGAGCAGTACTTC

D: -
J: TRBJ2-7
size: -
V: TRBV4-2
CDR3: CASSQDFTGTPYEQYF
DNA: TGTGCCAGCAGCCAAGATTTCACAGGCACTCCCTACGAGCAGTACTTC

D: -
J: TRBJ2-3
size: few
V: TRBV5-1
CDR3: CASSLSSVTDTQYF
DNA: TGCGCCAGCAGCTTGTCTAGCGTTACAGATACGCAGTATTTT